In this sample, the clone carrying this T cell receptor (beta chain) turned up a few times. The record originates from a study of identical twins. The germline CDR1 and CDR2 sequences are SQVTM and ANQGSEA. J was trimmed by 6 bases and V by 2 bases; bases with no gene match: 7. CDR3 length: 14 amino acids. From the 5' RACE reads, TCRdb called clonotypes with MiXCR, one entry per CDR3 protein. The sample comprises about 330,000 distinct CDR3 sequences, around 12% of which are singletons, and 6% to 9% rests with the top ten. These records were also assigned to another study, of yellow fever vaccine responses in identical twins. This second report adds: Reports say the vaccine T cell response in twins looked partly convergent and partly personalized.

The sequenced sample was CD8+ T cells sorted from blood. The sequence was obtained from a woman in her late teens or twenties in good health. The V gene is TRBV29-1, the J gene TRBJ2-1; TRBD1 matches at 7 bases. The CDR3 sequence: CSVEIPTGTNEQFF. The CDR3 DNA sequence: TGCAGCGTTGAAATCCCGACAGGGACCAATGAGCAGTTCTTC.